This T cell receptor beta chain was profiled in a study of cytomegalovirus exposure and HLA in healthy donors. Primers included in the PCR were 60 Vbeta and 13 Jbeta primers. Generated by immunoSEQ multiplex PCR, the TCRdb table keeps only in-frame clones and is missing some. The sample contains some 120,000 clones, approximately 72% of which appear only once. The junction had 6 bases not matched to a gene; V was cut back by 2 bases and J by 10 bases. Germline V gene data show CDR1 as SGHRS and CDR2 as YFSETQ. This CDR3 has 15 residues. This receptor was identified in a woman aged 45-65 years in good health and CMV-seropositive. The V gene is TRBV5-1, the J gene TRBJ1-6, with TRBD1 matching 10 bases. The source material was PBMCs. This CDR3 reads CASSFRQGAGSPLHF. DNA for the CDR3: TGCGCCAGCAGCTTCAGACAGGGGGCTGGCTCACCCCTCCACTTT.